Listed below are T cell receptor beta chains from one sample, sequenced in a study of T cells in Graves' hyperthyroidism and ophthalmopathy. Each CDR3 protein gets one entry after TCRdb re-called the multiplex PCR reads with MiXCR. The sample holds about 700,000 distinct CDR3 sequences, 11% to 15% seen once. The sequenced material came from blood. These receptors were obtained from a woman aged 18-29 years with Graves' hyperthyroidism. Both conserved end residues are part of each CDR3. The order of the fields is J gene, V gene, clone size, D gene, CDR3 protein, CDR3 DNA. A D gene is named only where the DNA matches it firmly. Rows give clone size only sometimes, using once, few, many, or a class for an expanded clone.

TRBJ2-3	TRBV2	few	-	CASSLQITGTQYF	TGTGCCAGCAGTCTACAGATCACAGGTACGCAGTATTTT
TRBJ2-5	TRBV30	-	-	CAWSTRDTFQETQYF	TGTGCCTGGAGTACCCGGGACACTTTCCAAGAGACCCAGTACTTC
TRBJ1-1	TRBV7-2	many	-	CASSLDMGLKTEAFF	TGTGCCAGCAGCTTAGATATGGGGTTAAAAACTGAAGCTTTCTTT
TRBJ2-7	TRBV28	many	-	CASSLPLGQVLTYEQYF	TGTGCCAGCAGTTTACCCCTGGGGCAGGTCTTAACCTACGAGCAGTACTTC
TRBJ1-1	TRBV11-2	many	-	CASSLAAGRRTEAFF	TGTGCCAGCAGCTTAGCCGCAGGGAGGCGAACTGAAGCTTTCTTT
TRBJ1-3	TRBV10-3	few	TRBD1	CATWTGEGNTIYF	TGTGCCACCTGGACAGGGGAGGGAAACACCATATATTTT
TRBJ2-7	TRBV28	few	TRBD1	CASSWDRGPEEQYF	TGTGCCAGCAGTTGGGACAGGGGGCCCGAGGAGCAGTACTTC
TRBJ2-5	TRBV19	few	TRBD2	CASSTTTVAGLVEETQYF	TGTGCCAGTAGTACTACCACCGTCGCGGGACTAGTGGAAGAGACCCAGTACTTC
TRBJ1-2	TRBV20-1	many	TRBD1	CSAPQGGGYTF	TGCAGTGCCCCACAGGGGGGTGGCTACACCTTC
TRBJ2-1	TRBV5-1	once	TRBD2	CASSILGGGSSYNEQFF	TGCGCCAGCAGCATTCTCGGGGGGGGCAGCTCCTACAATGAGCAGTTCTTC
TRBJ2-3	TRBV20-1	few	-	CSAPLSQSSTDTQYF	TGCAGTGCTCCGCTAAGCCAGTCTAGCACAGATACGCAGTATTTT
TRBJ2-7	TRBV7-9	many	-	CASSLVGSRDEQYF	TGTGCCAGCAGCTTAGTGGGTTCTCGGGACGAGCAGTACTTC
TRBJ1-5	TRBV6-5	few	-	CASSYSGAWQPQHF	TGTGCCAGCAGTTACTCGGGGGCTTGGCAGCCCCAGCATTTT
TRBJ2-7	TRBV20-1	many	-	CSAPQLPFRGPYEQYF	TGCAGTGCTCCTCAACTTCCGTTCCGAGGACCCTACGAGCAGTACTTC
TRBJ1-5	TRBV7-3	-	-	CASSPQNAGNQPQHF	TGTGCCAGCAGCCCGCAGAATGCCGGGAATCAGCCCCAGCATTTT
TRBJ2-1	TRBV27	many	TRBD2	CASSSERERDNEQFF	TGTGCCAGCAGTTCGGAGCGGGAGAGGGACAATGAGCAGTTCTTC
TRBJ2-1	TRBV28	-	TRBD2	CASSFTRAGDEQFF	TGTGCCAGCAGTTTCACTCGAGCGGGGGATGAGCAGTTCTTC
TRBJ1-1	TRBV2	many	-	CASSDRQDLYEAFF	TGTGCCAGCAGTGACCGACAGGACTTATATGAAGCTTTCTTT
TRBJ2-7	TRBV11-1	-	TRBD1	CASSLGQANEQYF	TGTGCCAGCAGCCTGGGACAGGCCAACGAGCAGTACTTC
TRBJ1-5	TRBV19	many	-	CASSTGRLQPQHF	TGTGCCAGTAGCACAGGGAGGCTTCAGCCCCAGCATTTT
TRBJ2-1	TRBV7-3	many	-	CASSPGVYNEQFF	TGTGCCAGCAGCCCTGGTGTCTACAATGAGCAGTTCTTC
TRBJ1-1	TRBV7-9	many	-	CASSALWGRNTEAFF	TGTGCCAGCAGCGCCTTATGGGGCCGGAACACTGAAGCTTTCTTT
TRBJ2-1	TRBV5-6	-	-	CASSLVVISNEQFF	TGTGCCAGCAGCTTGGTGGTAATCAGCAATGAGCAGTTCTTC
TRBJ2-5	TRBV13	many	TRBD2	CASSNGGLAGGETQYF	TGTGCCAGCAGCAACGGGGGACTAGCGGGAGGCGAGACCCAGTACTTC
TRBJ2-3	TRBV7-9	few	-	CASSSPLGPTGPTDTQYF	TGTGCCAGCAGCTCCCCTTTGGGGCCAACGGGTCCCACAGATACGCAGTATTTT
TRBJ1-1	TRBV12-3/TRBV12-4	many	-	CASSFGGVRTEAFF	TGTGCCAGCAGTTTCGGAGGGGTACGGACTGAAGCTTTCTTT
TRBJ2-3	TRBV20-1	few	-	CSAREDGDTQYF	TGCAGTGCTAGGGAGGATGGAGATACGCAGTATTTT
TRBJ2-7	TRBV3-1	many	-	CASSILRGSYEQYF	TGTGCCAGCAGCATTCTCAGGGGCTCCTACGAGCAGTACTTC
TRBJ2-5	TRBV7-9	many	-	CASSVIRTGTQETQYF	TGTGCCAGCAGCGTAATACGAACAGGGACCCAAGAGACCCAGTACTTC
TRBJ2-7	TRBV9	few	TRBD1	CASSVTGDGTYEQYF	TGTGCCAGCAGCGTTACAGGGGACGGTACCTACGAGCAGTACTTC
TRBJ2-7	TRBV7-9	many	-	CASSLGTTEQYF	TGTGCCAGCAGCTTAGGGACAACCGAGCAGTACTTC
TRBJ2-2	TRBV5-1	few	TRBD2	CASSLTRTSGRTYTGELFF	TGCGCCAGCAGCCTCACCCGGACTAGCGGGAGAACGTACACCGGGGAGCTGTTTTTT
TRBJ2-7	TRBV30	-	TRBD1	CAWSQPDRGWEQYF	TGTGCCTGGAGTCAGCCGGACAGGGGTTGGGAGCAGTACTTC
TRBJ2-1	TRBV5-1	many	-	CASSPGIGGEQFF	TGCGCCAGCAGCCCCGGGATCGGCGGTGAGCAGTTCTTC
TRBJ2-7	TRBV10-3	few	-	CAISALSLKWDRSYEQYF	TGTGCCATCAGTGCCCTCTCCTTAAAATGGGACCGAAGCTACGAGCAGTACTTC
TRBJ1-1	TRBV30	-	-	CAWSPSGVTEAPEAFF	TGTGCCTGGAGCCCCTCAGGGGTCACGGAAGCCCCTGAAGCTTTCTTT
TRBJ1-1	TRBV11-2	many	-	CASSPSGRRAFF	TGTGCCAGCAGCCCCAGTGGCCGACGGGCTTTCTTT
TRBJ2-1	TRBV24-1	many	TRBD2	CATSDFLAGGQHEQFF	TGTGCCACCAGTGATTTTCTGGCGGGAGGGCAACATGAGCAGTTCTTC
TRBJ2-7	TRBV20-1	many	TRBD1	CSASARGRNEQYF	TGCAGTGCTAGTGCCAGGGGGCGAAACGAGCAGTACTTC
TRBJ2-2	TRBV12-3/TRBV12-4	many	-	CASRRLGGGSTGELFF	TGTGCCAGCAGACGCCTGGGGGGCGGGAGTACCGGGGAGCTGTTTTTT
TRBJ1-3	TRBV7-9	-	-	CASSGEGDTIYF	TGTGCCAGCAGCGGAGAGGGAGACACCATATATTTT
TRBJ1-5	TRBV7-2	many	-	CASSSRVRRGLNQQPQHF	TGTGCCAGCAGCTCTAGAGTTCGACGGGGCCTGAATCAGCAGCCCCAGCATTTT
TRBJ1-2	TRBV2	many	-	CASIRQSYGYTF	TGTGCCAGCATCAGACAGAGCTATGGCTACACCTTC
TRBJ2-7	TRBV7-2	-	-	CASSLTRGLRTYEQYF	TGTGCCAGCAGCTTAACGAGGGGCTTGAGAACCTACGAGCAGTACTTC
TRBJ2-3	TRBV7-9	-	TRBD2	CASSLPAVGLASRGDTQYF	TGTGCCAGCAGCTTACCCGCCGTGGGACTAGCGTCCCGCGGGGATACGCAGTATTTT
TRBJ2-7	TRBV20-1	few	-	CSGLFYEQYF	TGCAGTGGGCTTTTCTACGAGCAGTACTTC
TRBJ2-7	TRBV7-3	few	-	CASSVHDSYEQYF	TGTGCCAGCAGCGTCCACGATTCCTACGAGCAGTACTTC
TRBJ2-5	TRBV12-3/TRBV12-4	many	TRBD2	CASSLDPSGSSETQYF	TGTGCCAGCAGTTTAGATCCTAGCGGGAGTTCAGAGACCCAGTACTTC
TRBJ2-7	TRBV29-1	many	-	CSVATANSYEQYF	TGCAGCGTTGCAACAGCAAATTCCTACGAGCAGTACTTC
TRBJ2-7	TRBV20-1	few	-	CSASGDSRGPTYEQYF	TGCAGTGCTAGTGGGGACTCCCGAGGACCAACCTACGAGCAGTACTTC